This T cell receptor beta chain is from a study of cytomegalovirus exposure and HLA in healthy donors. 60 Vbeta and 13 Jbeta primers were used in PCR. Method: immunoSEQ multiplex PCR; TCRdb's copy keeps in-frame clones and lacks some. The sample has about 110,000 clones; the top ten hold about 0.59%. This CDR3 spans 14 amino acids. Germline-derived CDR1 and CDR2 are ENHRY and SYGVKD. The V end lost 5 bases, the J end lost 1 base, and 8 bases lay between the germline ends. The sequence came from a man aged 50 to 59 in good health and CMV-seronegative. Sequenced input: PBMCs. This chain links TRBV10-3 with TRBJ2-2, with D maybe TRBD2 (5 bases). CDR3 loop: CAISLAENTGELFF. CDR3 in DNA: TGTGCCATCAGTCTAGCCGAGAACACCGGGGAGCTGTTTTTT.